Listed here are 16 T cell receptor beta chains from one sample, sequenced in a study of molecular identifiers for immune sequencing clone quantification. TCRdb re-analysed the PCR reads in MiXCR, keeping a single row per CDR3 protein. The sample has roughly 630,000 distinct CDR3 sequences, 25% seen once. Sequenced input: naive CD8+ T cells from blood, with Jurkat cell RNA spiked in. Subset noted: FACS-sorted CD8+CD4-CCR7+CD45RA+ naive T cells. All receptors come from a human donor in good health. Some libraries in this study had Jurkat cell RNA spiked in.

With regard to this clonotype: A much more abundant neighbour one base away suggests this may be a read error. In this CDR3 the conserved last residue, phenylalanine or tryptophan, is missing, so a read error is likely. The chain uses TRBV19 and TRBJ2-3; 7 positions agree with TRBD1. CDR1 and CDR2 from the germline V gene are LNHDA and SQIVND (reference sequence). The ends lost 5 bases at V and 2 bases at J; junction bases unmatched: 7. The CDR3 loop spans 15 amino acids. The CDR3, as DNA: TGTGCCAGTAGTGTCCGGGACAGCCCCACAGATACGCAGTATCTT. Amino acid sequence: CASSVRDSPTDTQYL.

Comment on this clonotype: This may be a read error: a much more frequent sequence differs by one nucleotide. CDR3 DNA sequence: TGTGCCAGGAGTTTATTTGGTCGGGAGCAGTACTTC. Translation: CARSLFGREQYF. The J gene is TRBJ2-7, the V gene TRBV28, with D uncertain. CDR1 and CDR2 (germline): MDHEN, SYDVKM. The CDR3 sequence is 12 residues long.

This clonotype was counted only a few times. The chain has TRBV29-1 and TRBJ2-7; TRBD2 matches at 12 bases. This CDR3 region has 13 residues. J was trimmed by 2 bases and V by 7 bases; bases with no gene match: 3. The germline CDR1 and CDR2 sequences are SQVTM and ANQGSEA. This CDR3 is CSGRLAGAYEQYF. The CDR3 DNA follows: TGCAGCGGGAGACTAGCGGGAGCCTACGAGCAGTACTTC.

This clonotype appeared many times. The J gene is TRBJ1-1, the V gene TRBV12-3 or TRBV12-4, with TRBD1 matching over 7 bases. CDR3 length equals 13 residues. The V gene end was trimmed by 5 bases and the J gene end by 5 bases; junction bases not matched to a gene: 5. The CDR3 loop is CASSHQGVTEAFF. CDR3 nucleotide sequence: TGTGCCAGCAGTCACCAGGGGGTTACTGAAGCTTTCTTT.

This clonotype was seen many times. The chain joins TRBV6-5 to TRBJ2-3, with D perhaps being TRBD1 or TRBD2 (5 bases each). From germline, CDR1 is MNHEY and CDR2 SVGAGI. Trimming pared 6 bases from V and 4 bases from J, leaving 14 bases between. CDR3 size: 14 residues. CDR3 in DNA: TGTGCCAGCAGCCCTACTAGGGGCCCAGATACGCAGTATTTT. Translated, it gives CASSPTRGPDTQYF.

Comments on this clonotype: One base away lies a much larger clone, so this may be a sequencing read error. J is TRBJ2-1 and V is TRBV20-1; either TRBD1 or TRBD2 may supply D (5 bases each). The germline CDR1 and CDR2 sequences are DFQATT and SNEGSKA (reference sequence). The CDR3 spans 11 residues. CDR3: CCAREGYEQFF. The DNA for the CDR3 is TGCTGTGCTAGAGAGGGGTATGAGCAGTTCTTC.

V and J are TRBV6-5 and TRBJ2-2; weak D call: TRBD1 (6 bases). V gave up 7 bases and J gave up 1 base, with 10 bases separating them. Per germline, CDR1 MNHEY and CDR2 SVGAGI. The CDR3 contains 14 residues. The CDR3 reads CASTHRENTGELFF. The CDR3 bases are TGTGCCAGCACCCACAGGGAGAACACCGGGGAGCTGTTTTTT.

This clonotype came up once. The rearrangement joins TRBV27 to TRBJ1-1; unclear D gene. The length of the CDR3 is 13 residues. V lost 9 bases, J lost 3 bases, and 14 bases lay in between. Germline V CDR1 and CDR2: MNHEY, SMNVEV (reference sequence). The CDR3 loop reads CASRDNPYTEAFF. The CDR3 DNA is TGTGCCAGTAGAGATAATCCTTACACTGAAGCTTTCTTT.

This clonotype has more than one count but fewer than ten. The chain links TRBV6-1 to TRBJ2-7, with 9 bases matching TRBD1. The CDR3 is 14 residues long. Germline CDR1 MNHNS, CDR2 SASEGT. Trimming removed 6 bases from V and 2 bases from J; junction bases left unmatched: 5. The CDR3 protein is CASSGTGYPYEQYF. The CDR3 bases are TGTGCCAGCAGCGGGACAGGGTACCCCTACGAGCAGTACTTC.

This clonotype was seen a handful of times. The rearrangement joins TRBV11-1 to TRBJ2-7, with TRBD1 matching 8 bases. Germline assignment: CDR1 SGHAT and CDR2 FQDESV (reference sequence). J was trimmed by 3 bases and V by 4 bases; bases with no gene match: 11. CDR3 length equals 16 residues. The CDR3 region is CASSSLGDGQGYEQYF. Here the CDR3 DNA reads TGTGCCAGCAGCTCACTCGGTGATGGACAGGGCTACGAGCAGTACTTC.

This clonotype appeared many times. CDR3 residues: CASSQGHAGAYEQYF. For the CDR3, the DNA is TGCGCCAGCAGCCAAGGCCACGCGGGGGCCTACGAGCAGTACTTC. The rearrangement joins TRBV4-1 to TRBJ2-7; the match to TRBD2 covers 7 bases. V trimming: 1 base; J trimming: 2 bases; junction bases outside the gene matches: 5. The CDR3 has 15 amino acids. Germline CDR1 and CDR2: MGHRA and YSYEKL.

This clonotype occurred many times. The chain's CDR3 is CASSLLWVGTENTGELFF. As DNA, the CDR3 is TGTGCCAGCAGCTTGTTATGGGTCGGGACAGAGAACACCGGGGAGCTGTTTTTT. This chain joins TRBV5-4 and TRBJ2-2, with 7 bases matching TRBD1. V lost 1 base and J lost 1; bases outside the gene matches: 10. Germline V gives CDR1 SGHNT, CDR2 YYREEE (reference sequence). This CDR3 comprises 18 residues.

At least ten counts were recorded for this clonotype. This chain links TRBV6-5 with TRBJ2-1, with 9 nucleotides matching TRBD2. Germline V lookup: CDR1 MNHEY, CDR2 SVGAGI. V lost 4 bases, J lost 3 bases, and 1 base stayed unmatched. The CDR3 is 14 residues long. Here the CDR3 DNA reads TGTGCCAGCAGTTGGCGGGGGGGCTACAATGAGCAGTTCTTC. This gives the protein CASSWRGGYNEQFF.

The gene calls are TRBV27 and TRBJ1-4; no firm D call. Trimming took 6 bases from V and 7 from J, leaving 15 bases between them. The CDR3 extends over 14 amino acids. Looked up from germline, CDR1 is MNHEY and CDR2 is SMNVEV (reference sequence). The DNA for the CDR3 is TGTGCCAGCAGCACCGGGCCTGGCCCTGAAAAACTGTTTTTT. Amino acids: CASSTGPGPEKLFF.

The chain links TRBV21-1 to TRBJ2-7; TRBD2, as called in the table, went unchecked against the DNA. TRBV21-1 is a pseudogene locus. The CDR3 extends over 16 amino acids. This CDR3 is CASSKGGGGFSYEQYF. The CDR3 DNA is TGTGCCAGCAGCAAGGGTGGCGGGGGGTTCTCCTACGAGCAGTACTTC.

Note on this clonotype: Possible read error: a much larger clone is one base away. The chain joins TRBV15 to TRBJ1-1; 11 positions agree with TRBD1. The CDR3 sequence is 15 residues long. Germline V CDR1 and CDR2: LNHNV, YYDKDF (reference sequence). The CDR3 sequence: CAPSGDRGVSTEAFF. The DNA of the CDR3 is TGTGCCCCCAGCGGGGACAGGGGGGTAAGCACTGAAGCTTTCTTT.